Sequencing of this T cell receptor (beta chain) was carried out in a study of graft-versus-host responses after intestinal transplantation. On the study more broadly: Multivisceral, liver-intestinal, or isolated intestinal transplants were received by the recipients. Anti-thymocyte globulin induction was given to all recipients, followed by tacrolimus and steroids for about 3 years.

Study-wide points: Declining HvG levels early post-transplant were linked to peak circulating GvH clone levels. Recipient-marrow GvH clones were detected, some having first appeared in ileum or blood.

Germline V lookup: CDR1 PRHDT, CDR2 FYEKMQ (reference sequence). CDR3 size: 20 residues. The V gene end was trimmed by 5 bases and the J gene end by 0 bases; junction bases not matched to a gene: 16. On this clone itself: Antigen unknown.

Measured with immunoSEQ multiplex PCR; TCRdb has only the in-frame clones, and not every one. This sample has about 70,000 clones; 90% occur once, and the top ten carry 1.3%. Specimen: unstimulated CD8+ T cells sorted from spleen or lymph node cells, collected before intestinal transplant. The chain uses TRBV13 and TRBJ2-6; 7 nucleotides align to TRBD1. This TCR was sampled from a human donor who received an intestinal transplant. The chain's CDR3 is CASSPEQGTVGSSGANVLTF. The CDR3 DNA reads as TGTGCCAGCAGCCCGGAACAGGGGACGGTAGGGAGCTCTGGGGCCAACGTCCTGACTTTC.